Below, 10 T cell receptor beta chains from the same sample are listed, as sequenced in a study of blood T cells in healthy people across ages. A second PCR of 7 to 11 cycles used a sample-barcoded 5' primer and a J-beta primer mix. TCRdb re-called the 5' RACE reads with MiXCR, one entry per CDR3 protein. The sample contains more than 900,000 distinct CDR3 sequences, about 25% of which appear only once. These data also featured in a second study, about T cells of mothers and their children.

Sequences were obtained from blood. Receptor source: a girl aged 2 to 10 in good health.

This clonotype was observed a single time. The rearrangement joins TRBV20-1 to TRBJ2-1; D is possibly TRBD2 (6 bases). The DNA end is a closer match to TRBJ2-7, so the J assignment may be wrong. This CDR3 is 14 amino acids long. CDR1 is DFQATT, CDR2 SNEGSKA, per germline (reference sequence). CDR3 protein: CSASVGSGSYEQYF. CDR3 nucleotides: TGCAGTGCTAGTGTAGGTAGCGGATCCTACGAGCAGTACTTC.

V usage is TRBV2 and J usage is TRBJ2-7; D might be TRBD1 (6 bases). CDR3 length: 15 residues. Trimming removed 4 bases from V and 1 base from J, with 14 bases in between. Germline CDR1 reads SNHLY; CDR2 reads FYNNEI. CDR3 sequence reads: CASSAGQLKSYEQYF. CDR3 coding DNA: TGTGCCAGCAGTGCTGGACAGCTAAAATCCTACGAGCAGTACTTC.

This clonotype showed up just a few times. The chain combines TRBV12-3 or TRBV12-4 with TRBJ2-7; 10 bases fit TRBD2. V lost 6 bases to trimming and J lost 4 bases; unmatched junction nucleotides: 12. The CDR3 runs 16 residues. The CDR3 protein is CASSSLIAGGGYEQYF. CDR3 in DNA: TGTGCCAGCAGCTCCCTTATAGCGGGGGGAGGATACGAGCAGTACTTC.

V gene TRBV4-1 combines with J gene TRBJ2-3; no firm D call. The V end lost 11 bases, the J end lost 2 bases, and 14 bases lay between the germline ends. The CDR3 is 13 amino acids. Germline V gene lookup returns CDR1 MGHRA and CDR2 YSYEKL. CDR3 region: CASYSSSTDTQYF. The DNA of the CDR3 is TGCGCCTCGTACAGCTCCTCCACAGATACGCAGTATTTT.

Many counts were recorded for this clonotype. The chain joins TRBV5-1 to TRBJ2-1, with TRBD1 identical over 7 bases. Germline assignment: CDR1 SGHRS and CDR2 YFSETQ. CDR3 length: 15 amino acids. Trimming took 0 bases from V and 4 from J; bases not matched to a gene: 4. The CDR3 loop is CASSLGTGTYNEQFF. CDR3 nucleotide sequence: TGCGCCAGCAGCTTGGGGACAGGAACTTACAATGAGCAGTTCTTC.

The chain has TRBV9 and TRBJ2-5, with TRBD2 matching over 14 bases. Trimming cost V 3 bases and J 6 bases; bases outside gene matches: 1. The V gene's germline CDR1 is SGDLS and CDR2 YYNGEE. The CDR3 sequence is 14 residues long. CDR3 DNA: TGTGCCAGCAGCGGGACTAGCGGGAGGCAGACCCAGTACTTC. Translation: CASSGTSGRQTQYF.

V usage is TRBV21-1 and J usage is TRBJ2-6; the table assigns TRBD1, which was not confirmed against the DNA. TRBV21-1 corresponds to a pseudogene. The CDR3 runs to 17 residues. DNA of the CDR3: TGTGCCAGCAGCATAGGGCCAGGGGGTGCTGGGGCCAACGTCCTGACTTTC. The encoded protein is CASSIGPGGAGANVLTF.

V and J are TRBV10-3 and TRBJ1-6; 7 bases are a match to TRBD1. Trimming at V came to 7 bases and at J to 11 bases, leaving 8 bases not matched to a gene. The V gene's germline CDR1 is ENHRY and CDR2 SYGVKD. The CDR3 covers 13 residues. The CDR3 is CAIKGGGNTPLHF. The CDR3 nucleotides are TGTGCCATCAAGGGAGGGGGCAATACACCCCTCCACTTT.

The sample holds a few counts of this clonotype. The rearrangement links TRBV29-1 to TRBJ1-2, with TRBD1 as a possible D gene (5 bases). This CDR3 is 16 amino acids long. V dropped 7 bases and J dropped 6 bases, with 27 bases sitting between them. Germline CDR1 SQVTM, CDR2 ANQGSEA. The CDR3 loop reads CSAPRIRDYRIDGYTF. The CDR3 nucleotides are TGCAGCGCCCCGCGAATCCGGGACTACAGGATTGATGGCTACACCTTC.

The genes are TRBV29-1 and TRBJ2-1; 7 bases map to TRBD2. With 6 bases clipped from V and 0 bases from J, the junction kept 8 bases outside the gene matches. The CDR3 consists of 15 residues. Per germline, CDR1 SQVTM and CDR2 ANQGSEA. CDR3 bases: TGCAGCGTAGAAAGCGGGGACTCCTCCTACAATGAGCAGTTCTTC. Translating gives CSVESGDSSYNEQFF.